These 15 T cell receptor beta chains share one sample of origin, sequenced in a study of blood T cell repertoires in COVID-19. Here immunoSEQ multiplex PCR was the method, and the copy in TCRdb shows in-frame clones only, minus some. Of 250,000 or so clones in the sample, 75% to 90% were seen once. Sequencing was done on a sample of PBMCs or T cells enriched from blood (not recorded which). These receptors were collected from a woman aged 25 to 45 with acute COVID-19.

V is TRBV28 and J is TRBJ2-7; 8 bases match TRBD1. CDR1 is MDHEN, CDR2 SYDVKM, per germline. The V segment lost 2 bases and the J segment 1 base; nucleotides outside the gene matches: 4. The CDR3 is made up of 15 amino acids. CDR3 coding DNA: TGTGCCAGCAGTTTAAGTCAGGGGGCTTCCTACGAGCAGTACTTC. Its protein product is CASSLSQGASYEQYF.

The gene calls are TRBV29-1 and TRBJ1-1, with TRBD1 matching over 7 bases. V dropped 4 bases and J dropped 6; count of bases not matched to a gene: 17. The CDR3 covers 16 residues. Germline V gene data show CDR1 as SQVTM and CDR2 as ANQGSEA. DNA for the CDR3: TGCAGCGTTGGACTCCACTCCTCGGGAGGGACAGCTGAAGCTTTCTTT. This translates into CSVGLHSSGGTAEAFF.

V and J are TRBV10-3 and TRBJ2-3; 9 nucleotides agree with TRBD2. The CDR3 sequence is 16 residues long. Germline V lookup: CDR1 ENHRY, CDR2 SYGVKD. The junction had 7 bases not matched to a gene; V was cut back by 4 bases and J by 2 bases. The chain's CDR3 is CAISGVAGDPTDTQYF. CDR3 coding DNA: TGTGCCATCAGTGGGGTAGCGGGAGATCCCACAGATACGCAGTATTTT.

This clone was recorded only once. This chain joins TRBV19 and TRBJ2-7, with TRBD1 identical over 9 bases. The CDR3 loop spans 15 amino acids. Looked up from germline, CDR1 is LNHDA and CDR2 is SQIVND (reference sequence). Unmatched junction bases numbered 10, after V lost 7 bases and J lost 3 bases. The CDR3 nucleotides are TGTGCCAGTAACGCACAGGGGGCCAACGACTACGAGCAGTACTTC. It codes for CASNAQGANDYEQYF.

V is TRBV11-2 and J is TRBJ2-7; D is perhaps TRBD2 (6 bases). This CDR3 is 15 amino acids long. V was trimmed by 4 bases and J by 5 bases, leaving 18 bases between them. Per germline, CDR1 SGHAT and CDR2 FQNNGV. The CDR3 sequence: CASSSQVGGSDEQYF. CDR3 nucleotide sequence: TGTGCCAGCAGCTCCCAGGTGGGAGGAAGCGACGAGCAGTACTTC. The complete variable domain, with remaining parts taken from reference TRBV11-2 and TRBJ2-7, reads EAGVAQSPRYKIIEKRQSVAFWCNPISGHATLYWYQQILGQGPKLLIQFQNNGVVDDSQLPKDRFSAERLKGVDSTLKIQPAKLEDSAVYLCASSSQVGGSDEQYFGPGTRLTVT.

This sequence joins TRBV30 and TRBJ1-6; TRBD1 aligns across 7 bases. From germline, CDR1 is GTSNPN and CDR2 SVGIG (reference sequence). This CDR3 is built from 17 residues. The V segment lost 0 bases and the J segment 9 bases; nucleotides outside the gene matches: 14. The CDR3 is CAWSVLDRKIISSPLHF. CDR3 sequence (DNA): TGTGCCTGGAGTGTACTGGACAGGAAGATTATAAGTTCACCCCTCCACTTT.

This chain joins TRBV15 and TRBJ1-4; TRBD1 matches at 8 bases. CDR3 length: 14 amino acids. V gave up 3 bases and J gave up 4 bases; unmatched junction bases: 1. Germline loops: CDR1 LNHNV, CDR2 YYDKDF (reference sequence). The CDR3 DNA sequence: TGTGCCACCAGCAGGGACAGGGATAATGAAAAACTGTTTTTT. Protein product: CATSRDRDNEKLFF.

The chain couples TRBV27 to TRBJ1-2; maybe TRBD1 (5 bases). The CDR3 loop spans 20 amino acids. Germline CDR1 reads MNHEY; CDR2 reads SMNVEV (reference sequence). Trimming took 0 bases from V and 0 from J, leaving 23 bases between them. The CDR3, as DNA: TGTGCCAGCAGTTTATCTTGGGGCAGGGTGCGGGGTTTAGCTAACTATGGCTACACCTTC. Translated, it gives CASSLSWGRVRGLANYGYTF.

This rearrangement joins TRBV27 to TRBJ2-7, with 10 positions matching TRBD1. The V and J ends lost 2 bases and 5 bases, in that order; junction bases with no gene match: 0. The length of the CDR3 is 13 residues. Germline V gene lookup returns CDR1 MNHEY and CDR2 SMNVEV (reference sequence). CDR3 sequence reads: CASSLDRGHEQYF. The CDR3 nucleotides are TGTGCCAGCAGTTTAGACAGGGGGCACGAGCAGTACTTC.

The chain couples TRBV5-5 to TRBJ2-3; 7 bases are shared with TRBD2. Losses at the gene ends were 5 bases for V and 6 bases for J; bases not matched to a gene: 12. Germline V gene sequence: CDR1 SGHKS, CDR2 YYEKEE (reference sequence). The CDR3 contains 15 residues. CDR3 in amino acids: CASRREGFFKDTQYF. The CDR3 bases are TGTGCCAGCAGAAGGGAGGGATTTTTTAAGGATACGCAGTATTTT.

This clone is a singleton in its sample. The chain has TRBV27 and TRBJ2-1, with 8 bases identical to TRBD2. The trim removed 6 bases at V and 3 bases at J, leaving 10 bases unmatched. The CDR3 is 16 amino acids. Germline V gene data show CDR1 as MNHEY and CDR2 as SMNVEV (reference sequence). As DNA, the CDR3 is TGTGCCAGCAGCAACCCGACTAGCGATAACTACAATGAGCAGTTCTTC. Translating gives CASSNPTSDNYNEQFF.

The genes are TRBV6-2 or TRBV6-3 and TRBJ2-2; no definite D call. V was clipped by 0 bases and J by 9 bases, with 8 bases between them. Germline loops: CDR1 MNHEY, CDR2 SVGEGT. This CDR3 contains 13 residues. The CDR3 loop reads CASSYSPSRELFF. In nucleotides, the CDR3 is TGTGCCAGCAGTTACTCCCCGAGTCGGGAGCTGTTTTTT.

The chain uses TRBV7-9 and TRBJ1-2; 9 bases line up with TRBD1. The CDR3 totals 15 residues. Germline V gene lookup returns CDR1 SEHNR and CDR2 FQNEAQ (reference sequence). V lost 5 bases, J lost 4 bases, and 8 bases stayed unmatched. Written as DNA, the CDR3 is TGTGCCAGCAGCCTAGAAACAGGGGGCGGCTATGGCTACACCTTC. As protein: CASSLETGGGYGYTF.

This clone was recorded only once. V is TRBV4-1 and J is TRBJ2-7; 11 bases agree with TRBD2. This CDR3 has 15 residues. Trimming cost V 6 bases and J 1 base; bases outside gene matches: 5. In germline, CDR1 is MGHRA, CDR2 YSYEKL. CDR3 loop: CASRPTSGGSYEQYF. In nucleotides, the CDR3 is TGCGCCAGCAGACCCACTAGCGGGGGTTCCTACGAGCAGTACTTC.

This clone has a single count. The chain joins TRBV25-1 to TRBJ2-3; D is perhaps TRBD2 (6 bases). V lost 1 base, J lost 4 bases, and 15 bases lay in between. Germline loops: CDR1 MGHDK, CDR2 SYGVNS. This CDR3 is 16 amino acids long. The CDR3 region is CASSESAGLVADTQYF. The CDR3 nucleotides read TGTGCCAGCAGTGAATCGGCGGGATTAGTTGCAGATACGCAGTATTTT. The whole variable domain, filled in from reference TRBV25-1 and TRBJ2-3, reads EADIYQTPRYLVIGTGKKITLECSQTMGHDKMYWYQQDPGMELHLIHYSYGVNSTEKGDLSSESTVSRIRTEHFPLTLESARPSHTSQYLCASSESAGLVADTQYFGPGTRLTVL.